This TCR beta chain is from a study of identical twins. Points from the study as a whole: In cord blood, abundant beta clonotypes had fewer insertions; memory showed no trend.

The CDR3 runs to 15 residues. Deletions cut 3 bases from V and 3 bases from J, with 14 bases between. Germline V gene sequence: CDR1 MDHEN, CDR2 SYDVKM. This clonotype was seen a handful of times. Its antigen is unknown. Each CDR3 protein is one row after TCRdb ran MiXCR on the 5' RACE reads. Among 350,000 or so distinct CDR3 sequences listed, 10% to 15% were seen once. These data were also reused for a study on yellow fever vaccine responses in identical twins.

This chain uses TRBV28 with TRBJ1-2, with D perhaps TRBD1 (5 bases). The receptor's source is a young woman in good health. The sample consisted of CD8+ T cells sorted from blood. The CDR3 DNA reads as TGTGCCAGCAGTTTGTTTGCAGGGAGCGACTATGGCTACACCTTC. The encoded protein is CASSLFAGSDYGYTF.